A single sample is the source of the 3 T cell receptor beta chains below, sequenced in a study of patients and donors after allogeneic stem cell transplantation. One entry per CDR3 protein, called by TCRdb with MiXCR from the RT-PCR reads. Seen here are roughly 230,000 distinct CDR3 sequences, approximately 14% observed once, and the top ten hold around a tenth. The sequenced sample consisted of blood, either unsorted or a sorted T cell fraction (not recorded which). The receptors originated from a human donor who was either an allogeneic HSCT recipient or a stem cell or donor lymphocyte infusion donor (not recorded which). It is not recorded whose cells these are; they may come from a transplant donor.

V and J are TRBV20-1 and TRBJ1-1; 10 bases fit TRBD1. The length of the CDR3 is 12 residues. The J segment lost 7 bases and the V segment lost 6 bases, leaving 5 bases of the junction unmatched. Per germline, CDR1 DFQATT and CDR2 SNEGSKA (reference sequence). CDR3 DNA: TGCAGTGCAGGGACAGGGGCTGGTGAAGCTTTCTTT. Its protein is CSAGTGAGEAFF.

This clonotype was observed a few times. The chain carries TRBV2 and TRBJ1-6, with a weak D call TRBD1 (6 bases). The CDR3 consists of 15 residues. CDR1 and CDR2 (germline): SNHLY, FYNNEI. V was pared by 5 bases and J by 10 bases, with 18 bases between. In DNA, the CDR3 is TGTGCCAGCAGTAACGTACAGGGACGGGGATCACCCCTCCACTTT. Encoded protein: CASSNVQGRGSPLHF.

In its sample, this clonotype was seen a few times. V is TRBV19 and J is TRBJ1-1, with TRBD1 as a possible D gene (5 bases). This CDR3 comprises 15 residues. V was pared by 3 bases and J by 1 base, with 12 bases between. Germline CDR1 is LNHDA and CDR2 is SQIVND (reference sequence). CDR3 nucleotide sequence: TGTGCCAGTAGTATGATGACAGAAAGGAACACTGAAGCTTTCTTT. The encoded protein is CASSMMTERNTEAFF. The entire variable domain, with the rest obtained from reference TRBV19 and TRBJ1-1, is as follows: DGGITQSPKYLFRKEGQNVTLSCEQNLNHDAMYWYRQDPGQGLRLIYYSQIVNDFQKGDIAEGYSVSREKKESFPLTVTSAQKNPTAFYLCASSMMTERNTEAFFGQGTRLTVV.